This is a list of T cell receptor beta chains from one sample in a study of cytotoxic CD8 clonotypes in ibrutinib-treated CLL. The protocol was immunoSEQ multiplex PCR, while the TCRdb copy is restricted to in-frame clones and leaves out a portion. The sample carries about 23,000 clones, roughly 68% recorded once. This sample comprised PBMCs, obtained after 24 months of ibrutinib treatment. The receptors were gathered from a human donor with chronic lymphocytic leukemia. CDR3s include the opening cysteine and the closing phenylalanine or tryptophan. Each record gives: D gene, V gene, J gene, clone size, CDR3 DNA, CDR3 protein. A D gene is named only where the DNA matches it firmly. Some rows have no size entry. The others give once, few or many, or a class for an expanded clone.

d_gene: .; v_gene: TRBV5-4; j_gene: TRBJ2-5; abundance: .; CDR3nt: TGTGCCAGCAGTGATGAATCGGGGGCCCAAGAGACCCAGTACTTC; CDR3aa: CASSDESGAQETQYF
d_gene: .; v_gene: TRBV5-6; j_gene: TRBJ1-6; abundance: .; CDR3nt: TGTGCCAGCAGCGGAGACAGAGCCCTAAGGGTAGGCTCACCCCTCCACTTT; CDR3aa: CASSGDRALRVGSPLHF
d_gene: .; v_gene: TRBV5-6; j_gene: TRBJ1-1; abundance: few; CDR3nt: TGTGCCAGCAGCTCGTTCATGAACACTGAAGCTTTCTTT; CDR3aa: CASSSFMNTEAFF
d_gene: .; v_gene: TRBV7-9; j_gene: TRBJ1-2; abundance: .; CDR3nt: TGTGCCAGCAGCCAGGACAGCATTGGAGGGTATGGCTACACCTTC; CDR3aa: CASSQDSIGGYGYTF
d_gene: .; v_gene: TRBV2; j_gene: TRBJ2-3; abundance: .; CDR3nt: TGTGCCAGCAGTGAAGCGCTTCAGGGGGGGACAGATACGCAGTATTTT; CDR3aa: CASSEALQGGTDTQYF
d_gene: .; v_gene: TRBV4-1; j_gene: TRBJ1-5; abundance: .; CDR3nt: TGCGCCAGCAGCCCGAGCGGATATAGCAATCAGCCCCAGCATTTT; CDR3aa: CASSPSGYSNQPQHF
d_gene: .; v_gene: TRBV7-9; j_gene: TRBJ1-5; abundance: .; CDR3nt: TGTGCCAGCAGCTTAGATGTAGGTCAGCCCCAGCATTTT; CDR3aa: CASSLDVGQPQHF
d_gene: .; v_gene: TRBV18; j_gene: TRBJ1-1; abundance: once; CDR3nt: TGTGCCAGCTCCTTTTTCCTGCGGGTTTACACTGAAGCTTTCTTT; CDR3aa: CASSFFLRVYTEAFF
d_gene: .; v_gene: TRBV10-3; j_gene: TRBJ2-3; abundance: .; CDR3nt: TGTGCCATCAGTGTTGAAACGAGAGGACAGAGTTTTCCCTTTAGCACAGATACGCAGTATTTT; CDR3aa: CAISVETRGQSFPFSTDTQYF
d_gene: TRBD2; v_gene: TRBV5-6; j_gene: TRBJ2-5; abundance: .; CDR3nt: TGTGCCAGCAGCCGCGGGACTAGCGGGGGAAAGACCCAGTACTTC; CDR3aa: CASSRGTSGGKTQYF
d_gene: TRBD1; v_gene: TRBV19; j_gene: TRBJ1-6; abundance: .; CDR3nt: TGTGCCAGTAGTACGAACAGGGGTTCACCCCTCCACTTT; CDR3aa: CASSTNRGSPLHF